This T cell receptor beta chain stems from a study of CD8+ T cells in alopecia areata. Sample treatment: oral pan-JAK inhibitor, 5-10 mg twice daily. As the sequencing template, cDNA was produced by extracting RNA and reverse transcribing it. Clones were read by immunoSEQ multiplex PCR, and TCRdb kept only the in-frame ones, dropping some. The sample lists fewer than 250,000 clones; under 80% were seen once. The V end lost 0 bases, the J end lost 4 bases, and 12 bases lay between the germline ends. The CDR3 length is 15 residues. Germline V gives CDR1 LGHNA, CDR2 YSLEER. This specimen consisted of CD4+ T cells sorted from blood, obtained at roughly week 49, from a patient treated with tofacitinib. V gene TRBV4-3 combines with J gene TRBJ1-1, with unresolved D. This TCR was recovered from a human donor with alopecia areata. The CDR3 loop reads CASSQERGVGTEAFF. CDR3 DNA: TGCGCCAGCAGCCAAGAGCGGGGTGTGGGCACTGAAGCTTTCTTT.